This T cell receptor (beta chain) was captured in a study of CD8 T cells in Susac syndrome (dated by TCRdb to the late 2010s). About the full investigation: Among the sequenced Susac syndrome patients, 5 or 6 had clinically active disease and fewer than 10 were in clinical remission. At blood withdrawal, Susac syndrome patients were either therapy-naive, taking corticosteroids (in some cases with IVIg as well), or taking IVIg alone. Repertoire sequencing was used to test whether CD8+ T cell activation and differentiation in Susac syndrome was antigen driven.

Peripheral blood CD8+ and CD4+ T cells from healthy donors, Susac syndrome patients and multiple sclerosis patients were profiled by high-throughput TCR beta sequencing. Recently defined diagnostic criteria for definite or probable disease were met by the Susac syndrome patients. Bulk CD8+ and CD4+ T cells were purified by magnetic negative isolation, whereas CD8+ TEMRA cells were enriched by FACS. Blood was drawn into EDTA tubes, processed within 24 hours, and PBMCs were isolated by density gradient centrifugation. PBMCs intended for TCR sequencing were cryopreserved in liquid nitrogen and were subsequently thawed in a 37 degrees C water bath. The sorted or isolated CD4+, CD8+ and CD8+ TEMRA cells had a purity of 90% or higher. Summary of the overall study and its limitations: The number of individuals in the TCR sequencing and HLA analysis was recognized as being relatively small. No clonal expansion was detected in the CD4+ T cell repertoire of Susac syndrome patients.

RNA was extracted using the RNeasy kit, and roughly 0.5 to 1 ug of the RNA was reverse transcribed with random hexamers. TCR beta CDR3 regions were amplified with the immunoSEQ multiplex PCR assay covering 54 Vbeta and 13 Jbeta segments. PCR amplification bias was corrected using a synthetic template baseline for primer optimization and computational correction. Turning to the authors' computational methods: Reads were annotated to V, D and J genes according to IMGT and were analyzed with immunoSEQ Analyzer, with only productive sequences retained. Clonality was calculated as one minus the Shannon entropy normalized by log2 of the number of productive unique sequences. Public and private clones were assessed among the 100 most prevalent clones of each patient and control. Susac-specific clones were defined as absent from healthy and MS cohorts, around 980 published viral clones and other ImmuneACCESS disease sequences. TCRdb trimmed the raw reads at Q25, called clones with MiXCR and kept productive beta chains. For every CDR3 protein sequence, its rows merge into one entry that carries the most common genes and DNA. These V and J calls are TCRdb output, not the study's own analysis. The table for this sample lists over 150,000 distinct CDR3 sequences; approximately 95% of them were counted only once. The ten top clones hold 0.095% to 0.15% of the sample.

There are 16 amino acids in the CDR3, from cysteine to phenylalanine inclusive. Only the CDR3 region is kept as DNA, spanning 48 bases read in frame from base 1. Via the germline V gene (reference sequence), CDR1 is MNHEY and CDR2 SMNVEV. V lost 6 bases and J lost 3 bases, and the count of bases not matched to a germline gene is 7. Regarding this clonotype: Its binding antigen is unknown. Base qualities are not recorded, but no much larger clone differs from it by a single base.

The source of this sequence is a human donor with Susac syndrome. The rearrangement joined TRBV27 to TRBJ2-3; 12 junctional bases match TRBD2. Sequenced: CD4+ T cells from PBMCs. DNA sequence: TGTGCCAGCAGGCCTCTCACTAGCGGGAGGACAGATACGCAGTATTTT. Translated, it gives CASRPLTSGRTDTQYF.